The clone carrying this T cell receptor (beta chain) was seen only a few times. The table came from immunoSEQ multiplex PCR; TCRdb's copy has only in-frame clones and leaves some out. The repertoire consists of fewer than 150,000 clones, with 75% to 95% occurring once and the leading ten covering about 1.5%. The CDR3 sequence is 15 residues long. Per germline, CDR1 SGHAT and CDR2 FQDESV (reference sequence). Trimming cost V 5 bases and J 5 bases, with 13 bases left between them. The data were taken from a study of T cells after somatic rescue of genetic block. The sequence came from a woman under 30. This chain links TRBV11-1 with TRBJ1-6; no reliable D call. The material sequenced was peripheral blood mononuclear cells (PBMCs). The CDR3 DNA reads TGTGCCAGCAGCAAAGGACCCTTGGATAATTCACCCCTCCACTTT. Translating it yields CASSKGPLDNSPLHF.